The 29 T cell receptor beta chains listed next were all sequenced from one sample in a study of T cells in Graves' hyperthyroidism and ophthalmopathy. The source material, RNA transcripts, was used to amplify TCR beta CDR3 regions. A set of HTBI primers served as the primers for a first-round RT-PCR of the TCR CDR3. A single record per CDR3 protein comes from TCRdb applying MiXCR to the multiplex PCR reads. This sample carries fewer than 40,000 distinct CDR3 sequences, roughly 50% of them seen once, and the ten largest clones take about 17%. The sequencing input was blood. These receptor sequences come from a man in his forties with Graves' ophthalmopathy.

In regard to this clonotype: Since no conserved phenylalanine or tryptophan closes the CDR3, a read error is the likely cause. The chain has TRBV9 and TRBJ2-7; D remains unclear. The CDR3 runs 15 residues. V dropped 2 bases and J dropped 2 bases, with 14 bases sitting between them. Germline V CDR1 and CDR2: SGDLS, YYNGEE. The chain's CDR3 is CASSVDAPRTYEQYY. CDR3 sequence (DNA): TGTGCCAGCAGCGTTGATGCCCCCAGGACCTACGAGCAGTACTAC.

Regarding this clonotype: A read error may produce the germline difference seen at one junction end. The rearrangement uses TRBV6-1 and TRBJ1-1; TRBD1 matches at 8 bases. CDR1 MNHNS and CDR2 SASEGT come from the germline V gene. This CDR3 has 14 residues. The CDR3 region is CARSVNRGSTEAFF. In DNA form, the CDR3 reads TGTGCCAGGAGTGTAAACAGGGGGAGCACTGAAGCTTTCTTT.

The J gene is TRBJ2-3, the V gene TRBV29-1, with TRBD1 matching over 9 bases. Trimming at V came to 4 bases and at J to 6 bases, leaving 2 bases not matched to a gene. Germline assignment: CDR1 SQVTM and CDR2 ANQGSEA. The CDR3 runs to 12 residues. The CDR3 DNA follows: TGCAGCGTTGGCGGGACAGGGGATACGCAGTATTTT. As protein: CSVGGTGDTQYF.

This clonotype was recorded many times. The rearrangement joins TRBV6-5 to TRBJ2-3; D is unresolved. Germline V gene data show CDR1 as MNHEY and CDR2 as SVGAGI. Trimming removed 0 bases from V and 5 bases from J, with 6 bases in between. The CDR3 is 13 residues long. CDR3 protein: CASSYSSGDTQYF. Here the CDR3 DNA reads TGTGCCAGCAGTTACTCGTCCGGAGATACGCAGTATTTT.

About this clonotype: At one end the junction does not follow the germline gene, possibly because of a read error. In DNA, the CDR3 is TGTGCCAGCAGCTTCGGCACTGGGGTGCTGTTTTTT. This sequence encodes CASSFGTGVLFF. The chain couples TRBV5-6 to TRBJ2-2, with D unresolved. Germline CDR1 SGHDT, CDR2 YYEEEE. The CDR3 loop spans 12 amino acids.

This clonotype showed up many times. The V gene is TRBV7-8, the J gene TRBJ1-5, with TRBD1 as a possible D gene (5 bases). The germline CDR1 and CDR2 sequences are SGHVS and FQNEAQ. This CDR3 contains 15 residues. The germline V and J ends were trimmed by 3 bases and 1 base, with 10 bases remaining between them. This CDR3 is CASSFGGGSNQPQHF. The CDR3 DNA reads as TGTGCCAGCAGCTTTGGGGGGGGAAGCAATCAGCCCCAGCATTTT.

This sequence joins TRBV19 and TRBJ1-6; tentatively, D is TRBD1 (6 bases). Germline values: CDR1 LNHDA, CDR2 SQIVND (reference sequence). The CDR3 loop spans 14 amino acids. Trimming pared 10 bases from V and 13 bases from J, leaving 23 bases between. CDR3 sequence (DNA): TGTGCCACCTCGCCAACAGGGCCGAATCAGCCCCTCCACTTT. It specifies CATSPTGPNQPLHF.

The chain is built from TRBV19 and TRBJ1-2; 7 bases line up with TRBD1. V lost 8 bases to trimming and J lost 8 bases; unmatched junction nucleotides: 8. This CDR3 comprises 12 residues. Per germline, CDR1 LNHDA and CDR2 SQIVND (reference sequence). In DNA, the CDR3 is TGTGCCAGTTCGGACAGGTTCGGCGGCTACACCTTC. Protein product: CASSDRFGGYTF. Full variable domain (missing parts from reference TRBV19 and TRBJ1-2): DGGITQSPKYLFRKEGQNVTLSCEQNLNHDAMYWYRQDPGQGLRLIYYSQIVNDFQKGDIAEGYSVSREKKESFPLTVTSAQKNPTAFYLCASSDRFGGYTFGSGTRLTVV.

This clonotype was counted at least ten times. The DNA of the CDR3 is TGTGCCAGCAGCCGCTCTACTGAAGCTTTCTTT. Amino acid sequence: CASSRSTEAFF. This chain joins TRBV12-3 or TRBV12-4 and TRBJ1-1; D ambiguous. Trimming pared 6 bases from V and 5 bases from J, leaving 7 bases between. The CDR3 sequence is 11 residues long.

In this sample, this clonotype turned up once. One junction end disagrees with the germline gene, perhaps due to a read error. Here the CDR3 DNA reads TGCGCCAGCAGGGAGACACCGACTGCTCCTCATTTT. Protein: CASRETPTAPHF. The chain carries TRBV5-1 and TRBJ2-3; D is uncertain. CDR3 length: 12 amino acids. Germline V gives CDR1 SGHRS, CDR2 YFSETQ.

The chain joins TRBV20-1 to TRBJ1-5; 9 bases align to TRBD1. J lost 14 bases, V lost 6 bases, and 20 bases had no gene match. The germline CDR1 and CDR2 sequences are DFQATT and SNEGSKA (reference sequence). The CDR3 totals 15 residues. DNA of the CDR3: TGCAGTGCACCAAGGACAGGGGAAGACTTGGACTACGAGCATTTT. This encodes CSAPRTGEDLDYEHF.

This sequence joins TRBV20-1 and TRBJ1-6; D gene uncertain. V lost 6 bases and J lost 0, with 12 bases in between. Germline lookup yields CDR1 DFQATT and CDR2 SNEGSKA (reference sequence). The CDR3 consists of 15 residues. The CDR3: CSARQMSSYNSPLHF. The DNA of the CDR3 is TGCAGTGCGAGGCAGATGAGCTCCTATAATTCACCCCTCCACTTT.

On this clonotype itself: As the CDR3 is not closed by the conserved phenylalanine or tryptophan, this likely results from a read error. No DNA is shown, since the ends of the CDR3 on it are uncertain; the CDR3 is the one TCRdb lists. The genes are TRBV6-6 and TRBJ1-1; no DNA check was done on the table's D call, TRBD1. Germline V gives CDR1 MNHNY, CDR2 SVGAGI (reference sequence). Ends included, the CDR3 has 10 residues. The CDR3 loop is CASSTGQGFS.

This clonotype was observed many times. The chain carries TRBV27 and TRBJ2-7; no reliable D call. This CDR3 has 14 amino acids. V lost 4 bases and J lost 3, with 13 bases in between. Per the germline V gene, CDR1 is MNHEY and CDR2 is SMNVEV (reference sequence). CDR3 protein: CASSWGRANYEQYF. In DNA form, the CDR3 reads TGTGCCAGCAGTTGGGGTCGAGCGAACTACGAGCAGTACTTC.

J is TRBJ2-7 and V is TRBV5-1; 9 positions match TRBD1. With V trimmed by 4 bases and J by 9 bases, 14 bases remained unmatched. Per the germline V gene, CDR1 is SGHRS and CDR2 is YFSETQ. This CDR3 has 15 residues. Written as DNA, the CDR3 is TGCGCCAGCAGCCCGGACAGGGGCCTTGCTCGGGGGCAGTACTTC. Translated: CASSPDRGLARGQYF.

A remark on this clonotype: The missing conserved phenylalanine or tryptophan at the end of this CDR3 makes a read error likely. It is unclear where the CDR3 begins or ends on the DNA, so no DNA is shown, and the CDR3 is as TCRdb lists it. The chain is built from TRBV24-1 and TRBJ2-6; the listed D gene, TRBD2, was not tested against the DNA. The CDR3 contains 10 residues when both ends are counted. Germline V lookup: CDR1 KGHDR, CDR2 SFDVKD. CDR3 sequence: CATSDRTGTS.

The rearrangement links TRBV12-3 or TRBV12-4 to TRBJ1-3; D is perhaps TRBD1 (5 bases). Deletions cut 2 bases from V and 8 bases from J, with 7 bases between. This CDR3 contains 12 residues. The CDR3 nucleotides are TGTGCCAGCAGTTTATGGGGGGACACCATATATTTT. Its translation is CASSLWGDTIYF.

In its sample, this clonotype was seen many times. This chain connects TRBV7-2 to TRBJ1-1, with D perhaps matching TRBD1 (5 bases). Between the trimmed V and J ends, which lost 5 bases and 0 bases, there was a span of 19 bases. The germline CDR1 and CDR2 sequences are SGHTA and FQGNSA. This CDR3 is built from 17 residues. CDR3 sequence (DNA): TGTGCCAGCAGCCCGACCGACAGTGTTTGGATGAACACTGAAGCTTTCTTT. Translated, it gives CASSPTDSVWMNTEAFF.

Worth noting for this clonotype: The CDR3 does not end in the conserved phenylalanine or tryptophan, so this is likely a read error. The DNA is left out, because the CDR3 cannot be placed on it with certainty; the CDR3 is given as TCRdb lists it. The chain is built from TRBV12-3 or TRBV12-4 and TRBJ2-4; the table calls TRBD2, which could not be checked here. The CDR3 is made up of 15 amino acids, end residues included. The CDR3: CASSRRGGVKNIQYC.

Only one count was recorded for this clonotype. No conserved phenylalanine or tryptophan is present at the end of the CDR3, so a read error is the likely explanation. The chain employs TRBV7-2 and TRBJ2-7; perhaps TRBD2 as D (6 bases). The V and J ends lost 5 bases and 0 bases respectively, with 14 bases between them. Germline loops: CDR1 SGHTA, CDR2 FQGNSA. The CDR3 totals 15 residues. Written as DNA, the CDR3 is TGTGCCAGCAGCCCGGGGACTCAAAGCTCCTACGAGCAGTACTAC. Translated: CASSPGTQSSYEQYY.

This clonotype has a count of ten or more. The V call is TRBV20-1, the J call TRBJ2-3, with TRBD1 identical over 10 bases. Germline lookup yields CDR1 DFQATT and CDR2 SNEGSKA (reference sequence). V dropped 0 bases and J dropped 4; count of bases not matched to a gene: 1. The CDR3 sequence is 14 residues long. The CDR3 spells CSAREDRGSDTQYF. In DNA form, the CDR3 reads TGCAGTGCTAGAGAGGACAGGGGGTCAGATACGCAGTATTTT.

The chain recombines TRBV7-8 with TRBJ1-1; 7 bases match TRBD1. The CDR3 contains 16 residues. Germline V lookup: CDR1 SGHVS, CDR2 FQNEAQ. J gave up 2 bases and V 1 base, and 7 bases lay outside the gene matches. CDR3 region: CASSLGPGQFNTEAFF. In nucleotides, the CDR3 is TGTGCCAGCAGCTTAGGCCCGGGACAGTTTAACACTGAAGCTTTCTTT.

Concerning this clonotype itself: An end of the junction does not agree with germline; a read error may underlie this. This rearrangement joins TRBV19 to TRBJ2-5; D is unresolved. CDR3 length: 15 amino acids. The germline V gene encodes CDR1 LNHDA and CDR2 SQIVND (reference sequence). The CDR3: CASSVDSDGQETQYF. The CDR3 DNA is TGTGCCAGTAGTGTAGATTCGGACGGCCAAGAGACCCAGTACTTC.

Many counts were recorded for this clonotype. This sequence joins TRBV11-2 and TRBJ2-3; 8 nucleotides align to TRBD2. Germline-derived CDR1 and CDR2 are SGHAT and FQNNGV. The CDR3 extends over 16 amino acids. With V trimmed by 5 bases and J by 0 bases, 7 bases remained unmatched. This CDR3 is CASSAMERGSTDTQYF. The CDR3 DNA is TGTGCCAGCAGCGCGATGGAGCGGGGGAGCACAGATACGCAGTATTTT.

This clonotype was counted many times. The chain links TRBV5-8 to TRBJ2-1, with a weak D call TRBD2 (6 bases). This CDR3 comprises 15 residues. Germline V gene sequence: CDR1 SGHTS, CDR2 YDEGEE. V dropped 3 bases and J dropped 3 bases, with 13 bases sitting between them. The CDR3 sequence: CASSWRTNNYNEQFF. The DNA for the CDR3 is TGTGCCAGCAGCTGGAGGACTAATAACTACAATGAGCAGTTCTTC.

Worth noting for this clonotype: The final CDR3 position lacks the conserved phenylalanine or tryptophan, pointing to a likely read error. The chain combines TRBV7-6 with TRBJ1-6; the D gene is possibly TRBD1 (6 bases). The V gene's germline CDR1 is SGHVS and CDR2 FNYEAQ. The CDR3 covers 15 residues. V was cut by 5 bases and J by 7 bases, with 15 bases left in between. CDR3 protein: CASSQEQGVNSPLHL. In DNA, the CDR3 is TGTGCCAGCAGCCAGGAACAGGGAGTCAATTCACCCCTCCACCTT.

The chain carries TRBV2 and TRBJ1-3, with D perhaps TRBD1 (5 bases). Germline CDR1 SNHLY, CDR2 FYNNEI. V lost 2 bases to trimming and J lost 1 base, with 9 bases between them. The CDR3 has 15 amino acids. The CDR3, as DNA: TGTGCCAGCAGTGAATGGGACGATTCTGGAAACACCATATATTTT. This sequence encodes CASSEWDDSGNTIYF.

CDR3 sequence reads: CAIGTGTDYNEQFF. The CDR3 bases are TGTGCCATAGGGACAGGAACGGACTACAATGAGCAGTTCTTC. The rearrangement links TRBV15 to TRBJ2-1; 8 bases are shared with TRBD1. Unmatched junction bases numbered 8, after V lost 10 bases and J lost 3 bases. Germline lookup yields CDR1 LNHNV and CDR2 YYDKDF (reference sequence). This CDR3 is 14 amino acids long.

This clonotype was counted at least ten times. This chain links TRBV6-1 with TRBJ2-1, with D maybe TRBD1 (6 bases). From germline, CDR1 is MNHNS and CDR2 SASEGT. Trimming shortened V by 4 bases and J by 3 bases, and 10 bases separated the two germline ends. The CDR3 extends over 14 amino acids. The CDR3 region is CASSVGQNYNEQFF. The CDR3 DNA sequence: TGTGCCAGCAGTGTTGGACAGAACTACAATGAGCAGTTCTTC.